This TCR beta chain is drawn from a study of cytomegalovirus exposure and HLA in healthy donors. Germline V gives CDR1 SGHTA, CDR2 FQGTGA. This CDR3 comprises 13 residues. V was trimmed by 1 base and J by 5 bases, leaving 6 bases between them. Study results and limitations: There were several of the most significant clusters that appeared linked to common viral pathogens in a later analysis.

Concerning this clone: Its antigen is not known.

PCR primers comprised 60 Vbeta and 13 Jbeta primers. Libraries were prepared by immunoSEQ multiplex PCR; TCRdb keeps only in-frame clonotypes and omits some of them. Among over 55,000 clones, more than 80% were seen once, and the ten largest hold around 10%. This receptor was taken from a woman in her 30s in good health and CMV-seropositive. Input material: PBMCs. The V gene is TRBV7-3, the J gene TRBJ2-1; possible D gene TRBD2, 6 bases. CDR3 nucleotide sequence: TGTGCCAGCAGCTTAAGACTAGACAATGAGCAGTTCTTC. This encodes CASSLRLDNEQFF.